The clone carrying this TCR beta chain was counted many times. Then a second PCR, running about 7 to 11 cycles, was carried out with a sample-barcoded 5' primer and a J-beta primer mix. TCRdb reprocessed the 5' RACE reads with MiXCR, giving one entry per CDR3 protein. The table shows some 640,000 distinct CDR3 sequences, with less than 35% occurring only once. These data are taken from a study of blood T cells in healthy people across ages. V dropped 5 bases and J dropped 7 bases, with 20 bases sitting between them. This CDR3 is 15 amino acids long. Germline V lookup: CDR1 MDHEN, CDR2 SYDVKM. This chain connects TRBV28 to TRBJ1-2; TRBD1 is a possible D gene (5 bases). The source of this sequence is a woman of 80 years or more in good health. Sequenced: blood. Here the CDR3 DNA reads TGTGCCAGCAGTACGGTTCAGGGAACCACTACTGGCTACACCTTC. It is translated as CASSTVQGTTTGYTF.